This entry lists 5 T cell receptor beta chains sequenced from one sample in a study of naive and memory T cell subsets. An equimolar mix of two oligonucleotides served as the beta constant-region primer for TRBC1 and TRBC2. Each CDR3 protein is one row after TCRdb ran MiXCR on the UMI-ligation and nested PCR reads. The data contain 130,000 to 150,000 distinct CDR3 sequences, over 15% of them seen just once; the ten biggest clones take up around 0.14%. Sequencing input: naive CD4+ T cells from blood. These receptors were taken from a human donor in good health.

The chain recombines TRBV12-3 or TRBV12-4 with TRBJ2-1, with 7 bases that match TRBD2. J lost 0 bases, V lost 4 bases, and 3 bases had no gene match. The CDR3 extends over 15 amino acids. CDR3 protein: CASSSGRTSYNEQFF. DNA of the CDR3: TGTGCCAGCAGTTCCGGGAGGACCTCCTACAATGAGCAGTTCTTC.

In this sample, this clonotype turned up many times. The J gene is TRBJ2-3, the V gene TRBV12-3 or TRBV12-4, with TRBD2 matching over 9 bases. The CDR3 sequence is 17 residues long. Trimming at V came to 0 bases and at J to 2 bases, leaving 6 bases not matched to a gene. The CDR3 nucleotides read TGTGCCAGCAGTTTAGCACTAGCGGGCCACCCCACAGATACGCAGTATTTT. It encodes CASSLALAGHPTDTQYF.

The gene calls are TRBV6-2 or TRBV6-3 and TRBJ1-3; D is possibly TRBD1 (5 bases). The CDR3 runs 12 residues. Deletions cut 5 bases from V and 6 bases from J, with 8 bases between. Germline V gene sequence: CDR1 MNHEY, CDR2 SVGEGT. For the CDR3, the DNA is TGTGCCAGCAGTCAGACAGAAAACACCATATATTTT. It codes for CASSQTENTIYF.

The table lists this clonotype with a count of one. The rearrangement uses TRBV3-1 and TRBJ2-1; D is possibly TRBD2 (5 bases). Looked up from germline, CDR1 is LGHDT and CDR2 is YNNKEL (reference sequence). With 3 bases removed from V and 0 bases from J, the gap between germline ends came to 9 bases. CDR3 size: 15 residues. The DNA for the CDR3 is TGTGCCAGCAGCCAGGGCGGGTACTCCTACAATGAGCAGTTCTTC. This encodes CASSQGGYSYNEQFF.

This clonotype was recorded a few times. The V call is TRBV7-7, the J call TRBJ2-2; 9 bases agree with TRBD1. The germline V gene has CDR1 SSHAT and CDR2 FNYEAQ (reference sequence). V was clipped by 6 bases and J by 6 bases; unmatched bases: 2. CDR3 size: 13 residues. CDR3 DNA sequence: TGTGCCAGCAGTGGACAGGGGTCCGGGGAGCTGTTTTTT. Protein sequence: CASSGQGSGELFF. Supplemented by reference TRBV7-7 and TRBJ2-2, the full variable domain reads GAGVSQSPRYKVTKRGQDVTLRCDPISSHATLYWYQQALGQGPEFLTYFNYEAQPDKSGLPSDRFSAERPEGSISTLTIQRTEQRDSAMYRCASSGQGSGELFFGEGSRLTVL.